The entry below describes one TCR beta chain. V was shortened by 5 bases and J by 5 bases, with 17 bases between the two germline ends. The germline V gene has CDR1 SGHDT and CDR2 YYEEEE. The CDR3 is 14 amino acids. This specimen comes from a study of blood T cell repertoires in COVID-19. Background on the study: Sample material is recorded as cDNA or gDNA derived from T cells, B-cell-depleted T cells, or PBMCs.

Authors' analysis steps: Nucleated cell counts were estimated from reference gene primer amplification. Libraries were prepared by immunoSEQ multiplex PCR; TCRdb keeps only in-frame clonotypes and omits some of them. The V and J calls and clone size come from that table; D and trimming were worked out from the DNA. The sample gives approximately 300,000 clones, 75% to 95% of which show up once; about 6.8% is in the top ten. Patients of the Seattle cohort, enrolled during active infection, were followed longitudinally. Specimen: peripheral blood. This chain joins TRBV5-6 and TRBJ2-7; TRBD1 is a possible D gene (6 bases). The TCR sequence derives from a woman in her twenties or thirties with COVID-19, enrolled during active disease. The CDR3 DNA reads as TGTGCCAGCAGGAGAACCAACAGGGCCCACGAGCAGTACTTC. Residues: CASRRTNRAHEQYF.